The 12 T cell receptor beta chains listed next were all sequenced from one sample in a study of shared clonotypes between healthy human individuals. Naive CD8 cells, CD45RO-negative and positively selected for CCR7, excluded terminally differentiated effector memory CD45RA+ cells. Method: immunoSEQ multiplex PCR; TCRdb's copy keeps in-frame clones and lacks some. The sample lists roughly 2,000,000 clones, over 85% occurring once. The source material was naive CD8+ T cells sorted from blood. All receptors derive from a young man in good health.

The V call is TRBV9, the J call TRBJ1-2, with 7 bases that match TRBD1. Losses at the gene ends were 3 bases for V and 4 bases for J; bases not matched to a gene: 9. Germline V gene lookup returns CDR1 SGDLS and CDR2 YYNGEE. The CDR3 covers 15 residues. CDR3 residues: CASSGIGTETYGYTF. The DNA for the CDR3 is TGTGCCAGCAGCGGGATAGGGACAGAGACCTATGGCTACACCTTC.

This clone occurred once. The rearrangement links TRBV6-5 to TRBJ2-1, with D possibly TRBD2 on 5 matching bases. Germline assignment: CDR1 MNHEY and CDR2 SVGAGI. The V gene lost 0 bases and the J gene lost 15 bases, with 18 bases spanning the gap. The CDR3 runs 14 residues. The CDR3 DNA reads TGTGCCAGCAGTTACTCACCACTGCCTAGCATTGCGTTCTTC. It encodes CASSYSPLPSIAFF.

The chain couples TRBV7-9 to TRBJ1-2; 9 nucleotides match TRBD1. CDR1 and CDR2 (germline): SEHNR, FQNEAQ (reference sequence). J gave up 8 bases and V 4 bases, and 5 bases lay outside the gene matches. CDR3 length equals 13 residues. CDR3 in amino acids: CASSYGTGKGYTF. The CDR3 nucleotides are TGTGCCAGCAGCTACGGGACAGGGAAGGGCTACACCTTC.

This clone was seen a single time. The V gene is TRBV13, the J gene TRBJ2-7, with unresolved D. Germline CDR1 reads PRHDT; CDR2 reads FYEKMQ (reference sequence). The CDR3 loop spans 12 amino acids. Trimming stripped 3 bases from V and 3 bases from J, with 6 bases between. The CDR3, as DNA: TGTGCCAGCAGCTTCGCGAACTACGAGCAGTACTTC. Protein sequence: CASSFANYEQYF.

The J gene is TRBJ2-5, the V gene TRBV19; the match to TRBD1 covers 7 bases. This CDR3 is 17 amino acids long. Losses at the gene ends were 0 bases for V and 2 bases for J; bases not matched to a gene: 9. Germline V gene sequence: CDR1 LNHDA, CDR2 SQIVND (reference sequence). DNA for the CDR3: TGTGCCAGTAGTATAGAATCGACAGGGAGAGGGCAAGAGACCCAGTACTTC. Translation: CASSIESTGRGQETQYF.

This clone came up a few times. This sequence joins TRBV18 and TRBJ2-7, with a tentative D call TRBD2 (5 bases). The CDR3 runs 16 residues. Trimming stripped 3 bases from V and 1 base from J, with 16 bases between. Germline V gene sequence: CDR1 KGHSH, CDR2 LQKENI. CDR3 DNA: TGTGCCAGCTCACCTTCTGCGGGCCGGTCGTCCTACGAGCAGTACTTC. It encodes CASSPSAGRSSYEQYF.

This chain links TRBV11-2 with TRBJ1-6; 7 nucleotides match TRBD1. The germline gives CDR1 SGHAT, CDR2 FQNNGV. J gave up 3 bases and V 5 bases, and 4 bases lay outside the gene matches. The CDR3 is 15 amino acids. The CDR3 loop reads CASSPGTDYNSPLHF. In DNA form, the CDR3 reads TGTGCCAGCAGCCCCGGGACAGACTATAATTCACCCCTCCACTTT.

The chain has TRBV4-2 and TRBJ2-2; 8 nucleotides align to TRBD2. Trimming took 4 bases from V and 7 from J; bases not matched to a gene: 11. CDR1 LGHNA and CDR2 YNFKEQ come from the germline V gene. The CDR3 runs to 16 residues. The CDR3 DNA is TGTGCCAGCAGCCCTAACGGGGGGGCCGAGGGCGGGGAGCTGTTTTTT. Protein product: CASSPNGGAEGGELFF.

This chain uses TRBV5-8 with TRBJ1-6; D gene unclear. This CDR3 is built from 19 residues. Trimming cost V 0 bases and J 0 bases, with 16 bases left between them. CDR1 and CDR2 from the germline V gene are SGHTS and YDEGEE. CDR3 DNA: TGTGCCAGCAGCTTGGACCCGAAGGATACGAGCTCCTATAATTCACCCCTCCACTTT. Encoded protein: CASSLDPKDTSSYNSPLHF.

J is TRBJ2-7 and V is TRBV7-9, with 8 bases matching TRBD1. CDR1 and CDR2 (germline): SEHNR, FQNEAQ (reference sequence). The CDR3 consists of 14 residues. V lost 4 bases, J lost 1 base, and 3 bases stayed unmatched. The CDR3 protein is CASSSGDRSYEQYF. CDR3 sequence (DNA): TGTGCCAGCAGCTCGGGGGACAGGTCCTACGAGCAGTACTTC.

On this clone itself: This same CDR3 is encoded by further DNA sequences in the sample. The chain links TRBV19 to TRBJ2-7; D unresolved. The CDR3 spans 13 residues. Trimming took off 3 bases at V and 1 base at J, with 7 bases between the two ends. Germline V gene lookup returns CDR1 LNHDA and CDR2 SQIVND (reference sequence). The CDR3 here is CASSILDSYEQYF. CDR3 coding DNA: TGTGCCAGTAGTATTCTCGATTCCTACGAGCAGTACTTC.

The chain combines TRBV21-1 with TRBJ1-4. TRBV21-1 is marked as a pseudogene. CDR3 length: 15 amino acids. CDR3: CASSLDEAPGEKLFF. CDR3 nucleotide sequence: TGTGCCAGCAGCCTGGATGAGGCCCCGGGGGAAAAACTGTTTTTT.